This T cell receptor (beta chain) came from a study of T cell repertoires in cytomegalovirus infection (dated by TCRdb to 2018 to 2020). At the level of the whole study: Donor HLA type was relevant to the analysis, as public TCR beta signatures indicated carriage of CMV infection together with the matching HLA type.

This clonotype showed up many times. Its recognized antigen is unknown. Qualities for individual bases were not recorded, and no much larger clone is one base off. Sequencing instrument: Illumina HiSeq 1500. TCRdb reworked the public reads: Q25 trimming with fastp, MiXCR clone assembly, productive beta chains retained. Each entry is one CDR3 protein sequence, shown with its most common DNA and genes. The sample table contains around 250,000 distinct CDR3 sequences; only one count was recorded for over 15% of them. The ten largest make up more than 45% of the sample. For CDR1 and CDR2, the germline V gene lists SGHVS and FNYEAQ. Reading from cysteine to phenylalanine, the CDR3 counts 16 amino acids. Of all the DNA, just the CDR3 is kept, 48 bases in frame from base 1. Germline trimming: 5 bases from V, 9 bases from J; junction bases outside gene matches: 15. Broader findings and caveats from the paper: The ex vivo response was dominated by HLA-C-restricted CMV-specific TCR beta clonotypes, which also provided the single most frequent clonotype in two of eight donors. Carriers of CMV infection plus the relevant HLA type were discriminated by the cumulative frequency of public TCR beta family members in the study cohort and in an independent approximately 350-donor cohort.

The chain is assembled from TRBV7-6 and TRBJ2-1; 8 bases in the junction line up with TRBD2. Sequenced: CD8+ T cells from PBMCs. This sequence originates from a human donor in good health (CMV status not recorded). Some clones in this sample may be carry-over from other donors' samples. The CDR3 protein: CASSQKTQLAGGEQFF. Here is the DNA: TGTGCCAGCAGCCAAAAGACCCAGCTAGCGGGCGGTGAGCAGTTCTTC.